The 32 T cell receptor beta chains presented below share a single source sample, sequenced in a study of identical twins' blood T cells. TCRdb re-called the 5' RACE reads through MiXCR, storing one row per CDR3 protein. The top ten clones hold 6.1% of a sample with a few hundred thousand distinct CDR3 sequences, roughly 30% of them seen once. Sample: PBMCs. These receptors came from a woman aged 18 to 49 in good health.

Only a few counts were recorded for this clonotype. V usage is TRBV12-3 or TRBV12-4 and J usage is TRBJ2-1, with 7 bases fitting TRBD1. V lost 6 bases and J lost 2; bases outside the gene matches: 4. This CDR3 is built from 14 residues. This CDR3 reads CASRYDRAYNEQFF. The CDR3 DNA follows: TGTGCCAGCAGATACGACAGGGCCTACAATGAGCAGTTCTTC.

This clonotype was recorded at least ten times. CDR3: CASSFLYEQYF. The CDR3 DNA follows: TGTGCCAGCAGTTTCCTCTACGAGCAGTACTTC. The chain combines TRBV6-6 with TRBJ2-7, with D unclear. CDR3 length: 11 residues. Germline loops: CDR1 MNHNY, CDR2 SVGAGI (reference sequence). V shed 4 bases and J shed 3 bases, with 4 bases lying between them.

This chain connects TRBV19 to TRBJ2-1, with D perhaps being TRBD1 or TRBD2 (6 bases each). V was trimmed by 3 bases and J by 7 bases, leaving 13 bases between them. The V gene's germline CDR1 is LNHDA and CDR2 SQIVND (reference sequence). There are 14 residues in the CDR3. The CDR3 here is CASSMTRRGNEQFF. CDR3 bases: TGTGCCAGTAGTATGACCCGGAGGGGGAATGAGCAGTTCTTC.

The CDR3 region is CSVATGQGIYEQYF. For the CDR3, the DNA is TGCAGCGTGGCGACGGGACAGGGTATCTACGAGCAGTACTTC. The genes are TRBV29-1 and TRBJ2-7; 9 bases map to TRBD1. After removal of 6 bases from V and 3 bases from J, the junction contained 9 bases not matched to a gene. This CDR3 has 14 residues. Germline-derived CDR1 and CDR2 are SQVTM and ANQGSEA.

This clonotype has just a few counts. CDR3 region: CSANAKFGAFF. The CDR3 DNA reads as TGCAGTGCTAACGCGAAATTTGGAGCTTTCTTT. The chain combines TRBV20-1 with TRBJ1-1; D not certain. CDR1 and CDR2 (germline): DFQATT, SNEGSKA (reference sequence). The CDR3 consists of 11 residues. Trimming stripped 4 bases from V and 10 bases from J, with 13 bases between.

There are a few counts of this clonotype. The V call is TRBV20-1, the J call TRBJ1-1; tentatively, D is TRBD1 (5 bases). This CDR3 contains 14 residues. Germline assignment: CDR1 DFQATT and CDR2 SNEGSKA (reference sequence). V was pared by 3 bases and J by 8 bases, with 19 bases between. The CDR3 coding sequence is TGCAGTGCTAGGTCGCCAGGGACCCTAGGAGAAGCTTTCTTT. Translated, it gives CSARSPGTLGEAFF.

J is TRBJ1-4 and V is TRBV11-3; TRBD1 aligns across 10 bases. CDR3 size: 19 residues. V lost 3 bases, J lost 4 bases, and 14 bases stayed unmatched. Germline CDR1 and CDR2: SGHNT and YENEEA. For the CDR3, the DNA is TGTGCCAGCAGCTTGGGACTCCGGGACAGGGGACCAAGTAATGAAAAACTGTTTTTT. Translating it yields CASSLGLRDRGPSNEKLFF.

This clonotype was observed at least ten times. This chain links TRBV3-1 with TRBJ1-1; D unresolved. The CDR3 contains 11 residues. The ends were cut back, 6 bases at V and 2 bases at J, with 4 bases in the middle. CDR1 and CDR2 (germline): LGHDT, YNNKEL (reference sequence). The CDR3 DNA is TGTGCCAGCAGTCATAACACTGAAGCTTTCTTT. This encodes CASSHNTEAFF.

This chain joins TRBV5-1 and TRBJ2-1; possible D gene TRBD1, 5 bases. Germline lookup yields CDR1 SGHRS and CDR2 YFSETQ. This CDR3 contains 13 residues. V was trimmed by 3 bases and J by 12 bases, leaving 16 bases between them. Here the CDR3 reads CASSSAQEFGQFF. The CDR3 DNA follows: TGCGCCAGCAGCTCGGCACAGGAGTTTGGGCAGTTCTTC.

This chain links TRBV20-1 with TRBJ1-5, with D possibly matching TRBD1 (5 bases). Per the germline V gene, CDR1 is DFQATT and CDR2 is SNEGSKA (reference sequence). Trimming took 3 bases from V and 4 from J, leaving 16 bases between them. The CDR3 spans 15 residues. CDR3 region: CSASPISGSNQPQHF. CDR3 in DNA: TGCAGTGCTAGCCCCATCTCAGGGTCGAATCAGCCCCAGCATTTT.

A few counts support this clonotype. CDR3 DNA: TGTGCTAGTGGTTTGGTAGCCCACCTGGACTGGCACTACGAGCAGTACTTC. Its protein product is CASGLVAHLDWHYEQYF. The chain couples TRBV12-5 to TRBJ2-7; weak D call: TRBD2 (5 bases). The CDR3 totals 17 residues. The germline V gene has CDR1 LGHNT and CDR2 FRNRAP. Trimming left V 0 bases short and J 3 bases short, with 18 bases between.

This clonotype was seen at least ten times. The CDR3 DNA is TGTGCCAGCAGTGATAAGGCGGGGCAGCAGCCCCAGCATTTT. It specifies CASSDKAGQQPQHF. This rearrangement joins TRBV2 to TRBJ1-5; maybe TRBD1 (5 bases). CDR1 and CDR2 (germline): SNHLY, FYNNEI. V lost 3 bases, J lost 7 bases, and 13 bases lay in between. The CDR3 consists of 14 residues.

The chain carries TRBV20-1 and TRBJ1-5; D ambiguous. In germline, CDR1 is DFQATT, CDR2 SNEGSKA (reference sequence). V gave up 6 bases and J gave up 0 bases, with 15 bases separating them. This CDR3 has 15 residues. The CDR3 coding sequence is TGCAGTGCCTACGGGGTGGGTTATAGCAATCAGCCCCAGCATTTT. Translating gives CSAYGVGYSNQPQHF.

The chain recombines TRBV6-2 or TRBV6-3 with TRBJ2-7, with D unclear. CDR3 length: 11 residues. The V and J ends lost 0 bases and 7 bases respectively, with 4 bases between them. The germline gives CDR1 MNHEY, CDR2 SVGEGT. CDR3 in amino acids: CASSYSFEQYF. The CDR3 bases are TGTGCCAGCAGTTACTCGTTTGAGCAGTACTTC.

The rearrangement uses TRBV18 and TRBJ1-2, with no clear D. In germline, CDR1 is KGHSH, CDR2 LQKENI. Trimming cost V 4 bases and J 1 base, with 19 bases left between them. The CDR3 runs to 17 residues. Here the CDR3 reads CASSLPSVGVGNYGYTF. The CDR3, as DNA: TGTGCCAGCTCACTACCATCGGTTGGGGTTGGTAACTATGGCTACACCTTC.

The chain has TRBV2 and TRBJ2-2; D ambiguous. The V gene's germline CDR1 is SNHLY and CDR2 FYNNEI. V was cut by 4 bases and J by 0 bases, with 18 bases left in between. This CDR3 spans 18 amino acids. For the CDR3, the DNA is TGTGCCAGCAGTGGGGTTAAAGGGTGGTTGGCGAACACCGGGGAGCTGTTTTTT. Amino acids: CASSGVKGWLANTGELFF.

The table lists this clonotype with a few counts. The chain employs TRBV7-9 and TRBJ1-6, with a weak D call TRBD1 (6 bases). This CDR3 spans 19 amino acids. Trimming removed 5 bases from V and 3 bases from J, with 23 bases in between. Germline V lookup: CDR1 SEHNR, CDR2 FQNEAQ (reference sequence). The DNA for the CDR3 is TGTGCCAGCAGCCCCCCGACCAGAGCAGGGGAGTTCTATAATTCACCCCTCCACTTT. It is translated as CASSPPTRAGEFYNSPLHF.

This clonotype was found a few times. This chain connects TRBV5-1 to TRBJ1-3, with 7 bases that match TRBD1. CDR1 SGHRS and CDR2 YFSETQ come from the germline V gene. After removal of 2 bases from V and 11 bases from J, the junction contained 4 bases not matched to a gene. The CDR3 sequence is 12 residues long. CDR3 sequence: CASSFEGAAIYF. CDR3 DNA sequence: TGCGCCAGCAGCTTCGAGGGGGCGGCCATATATTTT.

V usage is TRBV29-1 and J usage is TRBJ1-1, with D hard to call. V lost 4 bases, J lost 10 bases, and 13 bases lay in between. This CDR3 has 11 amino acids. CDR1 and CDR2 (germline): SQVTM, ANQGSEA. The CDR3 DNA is TGCAGCGTTGGCCGCCCGGAAGGAGCTTTCTTT. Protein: CSVGRPEGAFF.

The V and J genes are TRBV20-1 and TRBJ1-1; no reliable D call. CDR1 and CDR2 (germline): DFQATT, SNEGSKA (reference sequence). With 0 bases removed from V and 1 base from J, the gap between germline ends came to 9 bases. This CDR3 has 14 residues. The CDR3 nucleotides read TGCAGTGCTAGAGACTACAGTAGGAACACTGAAGCTTTCTTT. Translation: CSARDYSRNTEAFF.

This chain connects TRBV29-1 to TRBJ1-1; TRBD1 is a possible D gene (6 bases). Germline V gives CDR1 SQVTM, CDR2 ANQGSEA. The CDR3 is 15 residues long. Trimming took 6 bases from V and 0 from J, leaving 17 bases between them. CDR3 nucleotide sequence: TGCAGCGTGCGGGACAAGACCAATATGAACACTGAAGCTTTCTTT. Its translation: CSVRDKTNMNTEAFF.

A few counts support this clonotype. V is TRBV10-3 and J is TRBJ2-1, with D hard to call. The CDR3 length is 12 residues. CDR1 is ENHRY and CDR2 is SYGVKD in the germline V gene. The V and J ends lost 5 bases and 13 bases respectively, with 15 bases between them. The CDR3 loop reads CAISRNEFDQFF. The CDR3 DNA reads TGTGCCATCAGTCGGAATGAGTTCGATCAGTTCTTC.

The CDR3, as DNA: TGTGCCAGCAGTTACCGAGTATCGAGCGATGGCTACACCTTC. This encodes CASSYRVSSDGYTF. The rearrangement links TRBV6-2 or TRBV6-3 to TRBJ1-2; D gene ambiguous. The CDR3 has 14 amino acids. Trimming removed 2 bases from V and 6 bases from J, with 13 bases in between. CDR1 is MNHEY, CDR2 SVGEGT, per germline.

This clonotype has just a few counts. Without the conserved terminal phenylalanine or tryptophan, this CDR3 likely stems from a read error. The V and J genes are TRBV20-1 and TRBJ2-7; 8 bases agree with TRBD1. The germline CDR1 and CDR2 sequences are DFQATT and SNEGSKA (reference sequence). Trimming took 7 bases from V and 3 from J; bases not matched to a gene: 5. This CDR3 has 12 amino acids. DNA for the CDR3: TGCAGTGTTATACAGGGGGACTACGAGCAGTACTCC. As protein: CSVIQGDYEQYS.

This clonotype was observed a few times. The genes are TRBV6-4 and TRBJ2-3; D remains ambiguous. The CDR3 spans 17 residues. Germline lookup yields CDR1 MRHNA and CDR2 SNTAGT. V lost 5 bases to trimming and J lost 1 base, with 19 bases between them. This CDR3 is CASSHGESPSGTDTQYF. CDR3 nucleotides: TGTGCCAGCAGTCACGGAGAATCTCCCTCTGGCACAGATACGCAGTATTTT.

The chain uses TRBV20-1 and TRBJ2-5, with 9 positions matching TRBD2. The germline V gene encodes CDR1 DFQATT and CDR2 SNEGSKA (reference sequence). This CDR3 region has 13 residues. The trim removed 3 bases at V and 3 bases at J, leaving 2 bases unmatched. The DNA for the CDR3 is TGCAGTGCTAGGGCTAGCGGGAAAGAGACCCAGTACTTC. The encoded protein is CSARASGKETQYF.

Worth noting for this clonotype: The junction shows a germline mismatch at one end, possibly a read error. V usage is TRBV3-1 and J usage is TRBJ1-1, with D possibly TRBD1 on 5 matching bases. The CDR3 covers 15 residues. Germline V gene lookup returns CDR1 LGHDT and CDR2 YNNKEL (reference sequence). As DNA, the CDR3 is TGTGTCAGCCTCAGGGAGGACTCACTCGGAACTGAAGCTTTCTTT. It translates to CVSLREDSLGTEAFF.

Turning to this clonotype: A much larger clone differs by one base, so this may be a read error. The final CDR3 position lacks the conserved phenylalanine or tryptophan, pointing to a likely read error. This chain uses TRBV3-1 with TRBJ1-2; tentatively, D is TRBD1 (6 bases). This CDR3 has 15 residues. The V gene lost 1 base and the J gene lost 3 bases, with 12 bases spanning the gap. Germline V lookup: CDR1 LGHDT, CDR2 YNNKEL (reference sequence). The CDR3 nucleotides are TGTGCCAGCAGCCAAGGTATTGGGGGCTACTATGGCTACACCTCC. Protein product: CASSQGIGGYYGYTS.

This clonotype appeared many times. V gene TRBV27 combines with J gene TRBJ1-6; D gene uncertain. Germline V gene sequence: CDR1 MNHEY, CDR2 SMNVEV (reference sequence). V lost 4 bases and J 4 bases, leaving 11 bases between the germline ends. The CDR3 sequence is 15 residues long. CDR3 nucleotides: TGTGCCAGCAGTTCCGATCGAGCGTATAATTCACCCCTCCACTTT. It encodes CASSSDRAYNSPLHF.

This CDR3 reads CSAQTATGDEQYF. The CDR3 DNA reads TGCAGTGCACAAACCGCGACAGGAGACGAGCAGTACTTC. V usage is TRBV20-1 and J usage is TRBJ2-7; maybe TRBD1 (6 bases). The CDR3 extends over 13 amino acids. Germline V gene data show CDR1 as DFQATT and CDR2 as SNEGSKA (reference sequence). Trimming shortened V by 6 bases and J by 5 bases, and 17 bases separated the two germline ends.

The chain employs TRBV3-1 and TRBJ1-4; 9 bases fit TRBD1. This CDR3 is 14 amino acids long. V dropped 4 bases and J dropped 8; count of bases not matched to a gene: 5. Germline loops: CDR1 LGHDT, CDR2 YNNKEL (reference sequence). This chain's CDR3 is CASSPYRGREKLFF. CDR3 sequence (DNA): TGTGCCAGCAGCCCTTACAGGGGGCGAGAAAAACTGTTTTTT. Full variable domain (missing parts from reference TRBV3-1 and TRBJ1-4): DTAVSQTPKYLVTQMGNDKSIKCEQNLGHDTMYWYKQDSKKFLKIMFSYNNKELIINETVPNRFSPKSPDKAHLNLHINSLELGDSAVYFCASSPYRGREKLFFGSGTQLSVL.

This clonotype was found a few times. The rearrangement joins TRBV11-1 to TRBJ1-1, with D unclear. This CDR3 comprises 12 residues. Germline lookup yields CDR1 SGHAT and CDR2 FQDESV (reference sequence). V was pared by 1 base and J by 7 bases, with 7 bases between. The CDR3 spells CASSLVRSEAFF. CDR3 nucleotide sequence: TGTGCCAGCAGCTTAGTACGGAGTGAAGCTTTCTTT.